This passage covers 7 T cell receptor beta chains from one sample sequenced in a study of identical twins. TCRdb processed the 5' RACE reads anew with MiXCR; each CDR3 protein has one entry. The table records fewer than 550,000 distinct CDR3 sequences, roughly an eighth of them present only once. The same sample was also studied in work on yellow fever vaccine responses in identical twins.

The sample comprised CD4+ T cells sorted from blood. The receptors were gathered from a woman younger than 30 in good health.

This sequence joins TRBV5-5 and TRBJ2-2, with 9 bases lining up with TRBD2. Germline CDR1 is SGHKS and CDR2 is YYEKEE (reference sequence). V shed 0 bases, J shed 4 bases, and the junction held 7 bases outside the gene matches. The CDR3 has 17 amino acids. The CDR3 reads CASSLVSGRGSTGELFF. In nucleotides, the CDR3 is TGTGCCAGCAGCTTGGTTAGCGGGAGAGGTAGCACCGGGGAGCTGTTTTTT.

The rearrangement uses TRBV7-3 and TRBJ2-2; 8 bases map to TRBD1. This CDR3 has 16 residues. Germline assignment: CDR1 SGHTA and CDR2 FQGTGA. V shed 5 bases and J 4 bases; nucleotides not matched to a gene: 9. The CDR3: CASSPLRGPVTGELFF. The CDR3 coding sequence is TGTGCCAGCAGCCCTCTCAGGGGGCCGGTCACCGGGGAGCTGTTTTTT. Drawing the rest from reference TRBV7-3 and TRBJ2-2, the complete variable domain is GAGVSQTPSNKVTEKGKYVELRCDPISGHTALYWYRQSLGQGPEFLIYFQGTGAADDSGLPNDRFFAVRPEGSVSTLKIQRTERGDSAVYLCASSPLRGPVTGELFFGEGSRLTVL.

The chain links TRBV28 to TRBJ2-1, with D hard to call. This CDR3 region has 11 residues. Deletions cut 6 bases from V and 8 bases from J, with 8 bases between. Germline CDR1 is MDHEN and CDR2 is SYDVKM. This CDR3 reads CASREGHEQFF. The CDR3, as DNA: TGTGCCAGCAGGGAAGGGCATGAGCAGTTCTTC.

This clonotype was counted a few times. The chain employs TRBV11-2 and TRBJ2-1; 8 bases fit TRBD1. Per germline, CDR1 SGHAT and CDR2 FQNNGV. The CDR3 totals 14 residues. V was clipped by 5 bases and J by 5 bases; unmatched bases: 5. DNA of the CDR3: TGTGCCAGCAGCAGACAGGGGTTCAACAATGAGCAGTTCTTC. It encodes CASSRQGFNNEQFF.

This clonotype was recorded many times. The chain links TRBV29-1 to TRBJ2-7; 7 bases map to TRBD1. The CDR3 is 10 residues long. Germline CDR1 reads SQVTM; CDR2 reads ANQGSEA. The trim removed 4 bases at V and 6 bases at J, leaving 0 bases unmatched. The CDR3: CSVGQGEQYF. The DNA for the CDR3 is TGCAGCGTTGGACAGGGCGAGCAGTACTTC.

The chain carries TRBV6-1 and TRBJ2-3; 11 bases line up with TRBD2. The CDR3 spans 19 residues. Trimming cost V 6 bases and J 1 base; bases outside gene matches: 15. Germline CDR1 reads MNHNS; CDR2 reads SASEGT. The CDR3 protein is CASRPLGLAGGLGTDTQYF. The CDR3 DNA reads TGTGCCAGCAGACCCCTTGGGCTAGCGGGGGGCCTTGGCACAGATACGCAGTATTTT.

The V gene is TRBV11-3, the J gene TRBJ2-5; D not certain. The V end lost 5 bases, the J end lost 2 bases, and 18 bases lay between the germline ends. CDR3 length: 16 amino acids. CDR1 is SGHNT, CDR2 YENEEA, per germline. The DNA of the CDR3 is TGTGCCAGCAGCAAAGGGTCGGGTCCCATACAAGAGACCCAGTACTTC. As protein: CASSKGSGPIQETQYF.